This is a list of T cell receptor beta chains from one sample in a study of blood T cell repertoires in COVID-19. TCRdb keeps only in-frame clones here, not all; method: immunoSEQ multiplex PCR. The sample has a few hundred thousand clones; under 85% are singletons. Sequencing was done on a sample of peripheral blood. The receptors come from a human donor with COVID-19, enrolled during active disease. The donor label of this sample is uncertain. The CDR3 runs from the conserved cysteine through the conserved F or W. D genes are given only for firm matches. Not all rows give a size; the values are once, few, many and, for expanded clones, a class.

size	D	length	V	J	CDR3	DNA
NA	TRBD2	17	TRBV27	TRBJ2-1	CASNLGLAGGTYNEQFF	TGTGCCAGCAACTTGGGGCTAGCGGGAGGCACCTACAATGAGCAGTTCTTC
few	TRBD2	15	TRBV6-4	TRBJ2-1	CASSVGSGNGDEQFF	TGTGCCAGCAGTGTGGGAAGCGGGAATGGCGATGAGCAGTTCTTC
NA	TRBD2	16	TRBV6-2/TRBV6-3	TRBJ2-5	CASSPSGGGNQETQYF	TGTGCCAGCAGTCCCAGCGGGGGAGGGAACCAAGAGACCCAGTACTTC
NA	TRBD1	14	TRBV19	TRBJ1-1	CASSSTGGNTEAFF	TGTGCCAGTAGTTCCACAGGGGGCAACACTGAAGCTTTCTTT
NA	NA	11	TRBV20-1	TRBJ1-3	CSSPSGNTIYF	TGCAGCTCCCCCTCTGGAAACACCATATATTTT
NA	NA	20	TRBV4-3	TRBJ1-4	CASSPGRTPTRIATNEKLFF	TGCGCCAGCAGCCCCGGGAGGACTCCTACCCGGATTGCAACTAATGAAAAACTGTTTTTT
NA	TRBD1	14	TRBV7-8	TRBJ1-6	CASSLDRVSSPLHF	TGTGCCAGCAGCTTGGACAGGGTGTCTTCACCCCTCCACTTT
NA	TRBD1	14	TRBV6-1	TRBJ1-2	CASSEEGRGHGYTF	TGTGCCAGCAGTGAAGAGGGCAGGGGGCATGGCTACACCTTC
NA	NA	16	TRBV7-2	TRBJ1-1	CASSLVPQWGDTEAFF	TGTGCCAGCAGCTTAGTCCCACAGTGGGGGGACACTGAAGCTTTCTTT
few	NA	13	TRBV2	TRBJ2-5	CASNGVFEETQYF	TGTGCCAGCAACGGAGTCTTCGAGGAGACCCAGTACTTC
NA	NA	12	TRBV28	TRBJ2-3	CASSTPQVPQYF	TGTGCCAGCAGCACCCCTCAGGTCCCGCAGTATTTT
NA	TRBD2	15	TRBV19	TRBJ2-2	CASSAGGAGTGELFF	TGTGCCAGTAGCGCGGGGGGAGCGGGAACCGGGGAGCTGTTTTTT
once	TRBD2	23	TRBV19	TRBJ2-3	CASSSPGTSGISWPHKSTDTQYF	TGTGCCAGTAGTAGCCCCGGGACTAGCGGGATTTCATGGCCCCACAAGAGCACAGATACGCAGTATTTT
NA	TRBD1	16	TRBV18	TRBJ2-3	CASSPPVGTGTDTQYF	TGTGCCAGCTCACCACCTGTCGGGACAGGCACAGATACGCAGTATTTT
NA	NA	14	TRBV18	TRBJ1-1	CASSPSVINTEAFF	TGTGCCAGCTCACCATCCGTTATAAACACTGAAGCTTTCTTT
NA	NA	11	TRBV29-1	TRBJ2-1	CSVTVWNEQFF	TGCAGCGTGACAGTTTGGAATGAGCAGTTCTTC
few	TRBD1	17	TRBV7-9	TRBJ1-5	CASSSQGGLYSNQPQHF	TGTGCCAGCAGCTCGCAGGGGGGTCTTTATAGCAATCAGCCCCAGCATTTT
NA	NA	17	TRBV29-1	TRBJ2-1	CSVEDFSPSATYNEQFF	TGCAGCGTTGAAGATTTCTCGCCTAGCGCAACCTACAATGAGCAGTTCTTC
once	NA	15	TRBV28	TRBJ1-1	CASSLNFGAGTEAFF	TGTGCCAGCAGTTTAAATTTTGGGGCAGGCACTGAAGCTTTCTTT
NA	TRBD1	16	TRBV14	TRBJ2-2	CASSQFGTGGIGELFF	TGTGCCAGCAGCCAATTCGGGACAGGGGGCATCGGGGAGCTGTTTTTT
NA	NA	16	TRBV4-1	TRBJ1-1	CASSLAFGVRNTEAFF	TGCGCCAGCAGCCTCGCATTCGGGGTCCGAAACACTGAAGCTTTCTTT
once	NA	12	TRBV30	TRBJ1-2	CAWSVTAYGYTF	TGTGCCTGGAGTGTGACAGCTTATGGCTACACCTTC
NA	TRBD2	16	TRBV4-1	TRBJ2-1	CASSQDWSSGYNEQFF	TGCGCCAGCAGCCAAGATTGGTCTAGCGGGTACAATGAGCAGTTCTTC
NA	TRBD1	15	TRBV6-5	TRBJ2-3	CASKPDRGGTDTQYF	TGTGCCAGCAAACCCGACAGGGGTGGCACAGATACGCAGTATTTT
NA	TRBD1	14	TRBV6-5	TRBJ2-7	CASGLVTGTKEQYF	TGTGCCAGCGGCCTAGTGACAGGGACCAAGGAGCAGTACTTC
NA	TRBD1	13	TRBV28	TRBJ1-2	CATHAGTEYGYTF	TGTGCCACCCATGCCGGGACAGAGTATGGCTACACCTTC
NA	NA	15	TRBV11-3	TRBJ2-3	CASSKGQVVTDTQYF	TGTGCCAGCAGCAAAGGCCAGGTTGTAACAGATACGCAGTATTTT
NA	TRBD2	16	TRBV7-8	TRBJ2-3	CASSLGLAGDPDTQYF	TGTGCCAGCAGCTTAGGATTAGCGGGAGATCCAGATACGCAGTATTTT
NA	TRBD2	14	TRBV5-1	TRBJ2-7	CASSSGLAGGKQYF	TGCGCCAGCAGCTCGGGACTAGCGGGAGGCAAGCAGTACTTC
NA	NA	19	TRBV9	TRBJ1-6	CASSVGRGTASSYNSPLHF	TGTGCCAGCAGCGTAGGAAGGGGGACCGCGAGCTCCTATAATTCACCCCTCCACTTT
NA	TRBD1	16	TRBV28	TRBJ2-3	CASISPGDRGRDTQYF	TGTGCCAGCATCTCGCCCGGGGACAGGGGGCGGGATACGCAGTATTTT
NA	TRBD1	15	TRBV6-5	TRBJ1-4	CASSGRTGGNEKLFF	TGTGCCAGCAGCGGACGCACAGGGGGTAATGAAAAACTGTTTTTT
NA	NA	17	TRBV5-1	TRBJ1-4	CASSPARTTGARGKLFF	TGCGCCAGCAGCCCGGCGAGGACCACTGGTGCGCGGGGAAAACTGTTTTTT
NA	TRBD1	12	TRBV28	TRBJ1-2	CASSGTVYGYTF	TGTGCCAGCAGTGGGACAGTCTATGGCTACACCTTC
NA	TRBD1	16	TRBV7-9	TRBJ2-3	CASSPGTAISTDTQYF	TGTGCCAGCAGCCCAGGGACAGCCATTAGCACAGATACGCAGTATTTT
once	NA	13	TRBV6-5	TRBJ2-3	CASSPRSADTQYF	TGTGCCAGCAGTCCCCGGAGTGCAGATACGCAGTATTTT
NA	NA	13	TRBV7-7	TRBJ2-7	CASSLGPSVEQYF	TGTGCTAGCAGCTTAGGGCCGAGCGTCGAGCAGTACTTC
NA	NA	12	TRBV6-5	TRBJ2-5	CASSSDTETQYF	TGTGCCAGCAGCTCTGACACAGAGACCCAGTACTTC
NA	NA	10	TRBV20-1	TRBJ2-1	CSAPLNEQFF	TGCAGTGCTCCCCTCAATGAGCAGTTCTTC
NA	TRBD1	14	TRBV19	TRBJ1-1	CASSIGQGNTEAFF	TGTGCCAGTAGTATTGGACAGGGAAACACTGAAGCTTTCTTT
NA	TRBD2	17	TRBV3-1/TRBV3-2	TRBJ2-3	CASSQAPAGEGPDTQYF	TGTGCCAGCAGCCAAGCCCCAGCGGGAGAGGGTCCAGATACGCAGTATTTT
NA	TRBD1	12	TRBV30	TRBJ1-2	CAWSEGARGYTF	TGTGCCTGGAGCGAGGGGGCACGGGGCTACACCTTC
NA	TRBD1	15	TRBV3-1/TRBV3-2	TRBJ2-5	CASSQLGTAEETQYF	TGTGCCAGCAGCCAACTCGGGACAGCCGAAGAGACCCAGTACTTC
NA	NA	17	TRBV9	TRBJ1-3	CASSVASRQVAGNTIYF	TGTGCCAGCAGCGTAGCTTCCCGACAGGTAGCCGGAAACACCATATATTTT
NA	NA	18	TRBV21-1	TRBJ2-3	CASSPGTAGLCRTDTQYF	TGTGCCAGCAGCCCCGGGACTGCGGGTCTTTGTCGCACAGATACGCAGTATTTT
few	NA	14	TRBV18	TRBJ1-6	CASSPPPSGSPLHF	TGTGCCAGCTCACCTCCACCGTCCGGTTCACCCCTCCACTTT
NA	NA	14	TRBV30	TRBJ2-2	CAWSVHGATGELFF	TGTGCCTGGAGCGTCCATGGGGCCACCGGGGAGCTGTTTTTT
NA	TRBD1	14	TRBV6-5	TRBJ1-1	CASRKGQGNTEAFF	TGTGCCAGCAGAAAGGGACAGGGGAACACTGAAGCTTTCTTT
NA	NA	13	TRBV30	TRBJ1-3	CAWDQGGGNTIYF	TGTGCCTGGGACCAGGGAGGTGGAAACACCATATATTTT
NA	NA	12	TRBV19	TRBJ1-2	CASSEANYGYTF	TGTGCCAGTAGTGAGGCAAACTATGGCTACACCTTC
NA	NA	13	TRBV27	TRBJ1-2	CASRPDTGYGYTF	TGTGCCAGCAGGCCGGACACGGGCTATGGCTACACCTTC
NA	NA	15	TRBV27	TRBJ2-3	CASSPSATGLDTQYF	TGTGCCAGCAGTCCTAGCGCGACTGGGCTGGATACGCAGTATTTT
NA	TRBD2	15	TRBV28	TRBJ2-2	CASGLLAANTGELFF	TGTGCCAGCGGACTACTAGCGGCGAACACCGGGGAGCTGTTTTTT
NA	NA	14	TRBV6-5	TRBJ2-1	CASSYSRGYNEQFF	TGTGCCAGCAGTTACTCGAGAGGTTACAATGAGCAGTTCTTC
NA	NA	12	TRBV29-1	TRBJ2-7	CSVAVGGDEQYF	TGCAGCGTTGCGGTAGGAGGGGACGAGCAGTACTTC